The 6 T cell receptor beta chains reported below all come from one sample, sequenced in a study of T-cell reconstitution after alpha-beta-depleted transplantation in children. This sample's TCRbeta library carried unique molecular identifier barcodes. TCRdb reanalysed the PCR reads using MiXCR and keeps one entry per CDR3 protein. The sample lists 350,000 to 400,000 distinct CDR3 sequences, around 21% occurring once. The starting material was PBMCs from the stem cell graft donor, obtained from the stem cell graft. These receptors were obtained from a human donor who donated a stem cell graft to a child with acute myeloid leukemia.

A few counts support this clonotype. In DNA form, the CDR3 reads TGCAGTGCCCGAGGGACAGAAAAATCCTACGAGCAGTACTTC. It translates to CSARGTEKSYEQYF. This chain links TRBV20-1 with TRBJ2-7, with 7 bases fitting TRBD1. The germline V gene encodes CDR1 DFQATT and CDR2 SNEGSKA (reference sequence). V shed 6 bases and J 1 base; nucleotides not matched to a gene: 9. The CDR3 consists of 14 residues.

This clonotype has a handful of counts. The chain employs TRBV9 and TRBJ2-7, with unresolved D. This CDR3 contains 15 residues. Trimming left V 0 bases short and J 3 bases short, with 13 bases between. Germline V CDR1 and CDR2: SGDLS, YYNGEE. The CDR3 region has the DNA TGTGCCAGCAGCGTAGGTGGTGACTTAGACTACGAGCAGTACTTC. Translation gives CASSVGGDLDYEQYF.

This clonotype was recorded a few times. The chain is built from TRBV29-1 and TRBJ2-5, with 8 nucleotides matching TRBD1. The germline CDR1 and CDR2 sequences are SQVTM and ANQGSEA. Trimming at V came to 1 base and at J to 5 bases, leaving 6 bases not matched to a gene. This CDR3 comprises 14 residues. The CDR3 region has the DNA TGCAGCGTTGAAGGGACAGGGAAAGGGGAGACCCAGTACTTC. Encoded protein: CSVEGTGKGETQYF.

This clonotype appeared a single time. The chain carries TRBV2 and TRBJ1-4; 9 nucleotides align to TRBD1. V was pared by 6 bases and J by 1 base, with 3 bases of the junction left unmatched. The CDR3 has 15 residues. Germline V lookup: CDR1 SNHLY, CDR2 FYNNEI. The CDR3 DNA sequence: TGTGCCAGCAGACGGGACAGGGTAACTAATGAAAAACTGTTTTTT. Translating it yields CASRRDRVTNEKLFF.

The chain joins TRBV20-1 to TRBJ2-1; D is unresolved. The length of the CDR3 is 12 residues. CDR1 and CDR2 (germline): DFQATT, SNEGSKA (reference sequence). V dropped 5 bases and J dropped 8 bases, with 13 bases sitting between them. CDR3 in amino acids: CSADAWSDEQFF. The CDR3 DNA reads TGCAGTGCTGACGCTTGGAGCGATGAGCAGTTCTTC.

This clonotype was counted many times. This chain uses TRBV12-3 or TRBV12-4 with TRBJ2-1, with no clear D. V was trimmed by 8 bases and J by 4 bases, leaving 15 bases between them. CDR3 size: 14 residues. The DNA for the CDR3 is TGTGCCAGCGACCTCCGGTTTTCGTACAATGAGCAGTTCTTC. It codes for CASDLRFSYNEQFF.